This is a list of T cell receptor beta chains from one sample in a study of CD8 T cells in Susac syndrome. MiXCR was run by TCRdb on the immunoSEQ multiplex PCR reads, yielding one entry per CDR3 protein. The sample carries about 240,000 distinct CDR3 sequences, 90% to 97% recorded once. The sequenced material came from CD4+ T cells from PBMCs. These receptors originate from a human donor with Susac syndrome. Both conserved end residues are part of each CDR3. D genes are given only for firm matches. The size entry is marked missing in some rows and otherwise reads once, few, many or a size class.

>TRBJ2-3|TRBV2|-|once
CASSEAGTTQYF
TGTGCCAGCAGTGAAGCGGGGACTACGCAGTATTTT
>TRBJ1-1|TRBV6-5|-|-
CASSYAHRQNTEAFF
TGTGCCAGCAGTTACGCGCACAGGCAGAACACTGAAGCTTTCTTT
>TRBJ1-4|TRBV29-1|-|-
CSVELGSEKLFF
TGCAGCGTTGAATTAGGTAGCGAAAAACTGTTTTTT
>TRBJ2-4|TRBV30|TRBD2|-
CAWRPLRTSGTSKNIQYF
TGTGCCTGGAGACCGTTAAGGACTAGCGGGACAAGCAAAAACATTCAGTACTTC
>TRBJ1-2|TRBV24-1|TRBD1|-
CATSDPGTGDGYTF
TGTGCCACCAGTGATCCCGGGACAGGGGATGGCTACACCTTC
>TRBJ2-3|TRBV7-7|TRBD2|-
CASFPRRLAGGTDTQYF
TGTGCTAGCTTCCCCCGCCGGCTAGCGGGGGGCACAGATACGCAGTATTTT
>TRBJ2-1|TRBV20-1|TRBD2|-
CSASLGGSSNEQFF
TGCAGTGCTAGCCTGGGCGGGAGTTCCAATGAGCAGTTCTTC
>TRBJ2-1|TRBV29-1|-|-
CSVVGDNEQFF
TGCAGCGTTGTAGGAGACAATGAGCAGTTCTTC
>TRBJ2-3|TRBV29-1|-|-
CSVEGWESTDTQYF
TGCAGCGTTGAAGGGTGGGAGAGCACAGATACGCAGTATTTT
>TRBJ2-7|TRBV6-2/TRBV6-3|TRBD2|-
CASRRTSETYEQYF
TGTGCCAGCAGAAGGACTAGCGAGACCTACGAGCAGTACTTC
>TRBJ1-1|TRBV18|-|-
CASSPPYPLMNTEAFF
TGTGCCAGCTCACCACCGTACCCCTTAATGAACACTGAAGCTTTCTTT
>TRBJ2-5|TRBV3-1|TRBD2|once
CASSPMGRERETQYF
TGTGCCAGCAGCCCGATGGGGCGGGAGAGGGAGACCCAGTACTTC
>TRBJ2-3|TRBV28|TRBD2|-
CASGKMAGVWPDTQYF
TGTGCCAGCGGGAAAATGGCGGGAGTGTGGCCAGATACGCAGTATTTT
>TRBJ2-7|TRBV3-1|TRBD2|-
CASSPVLAGASEQYF
TGTGCCAGCAGCCCGGTACTAGCGGGAGCTTCCGAGCAGTACTTC
>TRBJ1-1|TRBV6-4|-|-
CASSSSVNTEAFF
TGTGCCAGCAGTTCATCGGTGAACACTGAAGCTTTCTTT
>TRBJ1-1|TRBV18|TRBD1|-
CASSPGRGDTEAFF
TGTGCCAGCTCACCCGGCAGGGGGGACACTGAAGCTTTCTTT
>TRBJ1-1|TRBV20-1|-|-
CSAPDPLRFAFF
TGCAGTGCGCCGGACCCCCTCAGGTTTGCTTTCTTT
>TRBJ2-7|TRBV29-1|-|-
CSVEEALPHEQYF
TGCAGCGTTGAGGAGGCCCTTCCTCACGAGCAGTACTTC
>TRBJ2-5|TRBV4-1|-|-
CASSRQGWAGKQETQYF
TGCGCCAGCAGCCGACAGGGCTGGGCGGGAAAACAAGAGACCCAGTACTTC
>TRBJ1-2|TRBV15|-|-
CATSNRGYGYTF
TGTGCCACCAGCAACCGGGGCTATGGCTACACCTTC
>TRBJ2-5|TRBV3-1|-|-
CASSLYMDGETQYF
TGTGCCAGCAGTTTGTATATGGACGGGGAGACCCAGTACTTC
>TRBJ1-1|TRBV29-1|-|-
CSVSEMNTEAFF
TGCAGCGTGTCTGAGATGAACACTGAAGCTTTCTTT
>TRBJ2-1|TRBV19|TRBD2|-
CASSRGLAVHNEQFF
TGTGCCAGTAGCCGGGGACTAGCGGTACACAATGAGCAGTTCTTC
>TRBJ2-5|TRBV4-1|-|-
CASSQEHSLAETQYF
TGCGCCAGCAGCCAAGAACATAGCCTGGCAGAGACCCAGTACTTC
>TRBJ1-3|TRBV28|-|-
CASPSRTGNTIYF
TGTGCCAGCCCGAGCCGCACTGGAAACACCATATATTTT
>TRBJ2-7|TRBV30|-|-
CAWSVLGYEQYF
TGTGCCTGGAGTGTATTGGGTTACGAGCAGTACTTC
>TRBJ2-3|TRBV20-1|-|-
CSARSITDTQYF
TGCAGTGCACGTAGCATCACAGATACGCAGTATTTT
>TRBJ2-3|TRBV29-1|-|-
CSADDEGLTDTQYF
TGCAGCGCCGACGACGAGGGGCTCACAGATACGCAGTATTTT
>TRBJ2-5|TRBV9|TRBD1|-
CASSTRQGQETQYF
TGTGCCAGCAGCACGCGACAGGGACAAGAGACCCAGTACTTC
>TRBJ2-7|TRBV28|-|-
CASTSGTRKHEQYF
TGTGCCAGCACCTCGGGGACCCGAAAGCACGAGCAGTACTTC
>TRBJ2-5|TRBV5-6|-|-
CASSPLNVQETQYF
TGTGCCAGCAGCCCCCTGAATGTCCAAGAGACCCAGTACTTC
>TRBJ2-7|TRBV29-1|-|-
CSVDPRGTAEQYF
TGCAGCGTTGACCCCAGGGGAACGGCCGAGCAGTACTTC
>TRBJ1-1|TRBV18|TRBD1|-
CASSPAGQYTEAFF
TGTGCCAGCTCACCGGCGGGACAGTACACTGAAGCTTTCTTT
>TRBJ1-3|TRBV20-1|-|-
CSAGANGNTIYF
TGCAGTGCTGGGGCGAATGGAAACACCATATATTTT
>TRBJ2-1|TRBV27|TRBD2|once
CASAPGLAAYNEQFF
TGTGCCAGCGCTCCGGGACTAGCGGCGTACAATGAGCAGTTCTTC
>TRBJ1-1|TRBV5-1|TRBD1|-
CASSLSSRGQGDEAFF
TGCGCCAGCAGCTTGAGTAGTAGGGGACAGGGGGACGAAGCTTTCTTT
>TRBJ2-7|TRBV6-5|-|-
CASSYGFSYEQYF
TGTGCCAGCAGTTACGGGTTCTCCTACGAGCAGTACTTC
>TRBJ1-2|TRBV21-1|-|-
CASSKGNLDGYTF
TGTGCCAGCAGCAAAGGTAACTTGGATGGCTACACCTTC
>TRBJ2-3|TRBV5-1|TRBD2|-
CASSLSASGTTDTQYF
TGCGCCAGCAGCCTGTCGGCTAGCGGGACGACAGATACGCAGTATTTT
>TRBJ2-2|TRBV4-1|-|-
CASSQAPAIVVGELFF
TGCGCCAGCAGCCAAGCTCCAGCGATCGTTGTTGGGGAGCTGTTTTTT
>TRBJ2-3|TRBV9|-|once
CASSATNTQYF
TGTGCCAGCAGTGCAACAAATACGCAGTATTTT
>TRBJ1-2|TRBV9|-|-
CASSVGNRTSLRRPTNYGYTF
TGTGCCAGCAGCGTAGGTAACCGTACCTCCCTTAGACGGCCCACTAACTATGGCTACACCTTC
>TRBJ2-1|TRBV27|-|-
CASSLSMMTASRQFF
TGTGCCAGCAGTCTTTCAATGATGACCGCATCACGGCAGTTCTTC
>TRBJ2-5|TRBV10-2|TRBD1|once
CANPTGAREETQYF
TGCGCCAATCCTACAGGGGCCCGGGAAGAGACCCAGTACTTC
>TRBJ2-1|TRBV3-1|-|-
CASSGQRRKQFF
TGTGCCAGCAGCGGCCAGCGACGGAAGCAGTTCTTC
>TRBJ1-1|TRBV18|TRBD1|-
CASSPTGVEAFF
TGTGCCAGCTCGCCAACAGGGGTGGAAGCTTTCTTT
>TRBJ1-3|TRBV28|-|-
CASRESNSGNTIYF
TGTGCCAGCAGGGAGTCAAACTCTGGAAACACCATATATTTT
>TRBJ2-1|TRBV12-3/TRBV12-4|TRBD2|-
CASTAGGGNEQFF
TGTGCCAGCACCGCCGGGGGGGGCAATGAGCAGTTCTTC
>TRBJ2-7|TRBV29-1|-|-
CSVEGDSYEQYF
TGCAGCGTTGAGGGAGACTCCTACGAGCAGTACTTC
>TRBJ2-1|TRBV18|-|few
CASSPQGYNEQFF
TGTGCCAGCTCACCACAGGGGTACAATGAGCAGTTCTTC
>TRBJ2-1|TRBV28|TRBD2|-
CASSLLGGRLEFF
TGTGCCAGCAGTTTGCTGGGCGGGAGATTAGAGTTCTTC
>TRBJ1-1|TRBV6-2/TRBV6-3|-|-
CASRRGQNTEAFF
TGTGCCAGCAGAAGGGGACAAAACACTGAAGCTTTCTTT
>TRBJ2-1|TRBV7-2|TRBD2|-
CASSRQAGGGYNEQFF
TGTGCCAGCAGCCGACAGGCGGGAGGGGGGTACAATGAGCAGTTCTTC
>TRBJ2-3|TRBV5-4|TRBD2|-
CASSSRTGEGTQYF
TGTGCCAGCAGCTCCCGGACGGGGGAGGGGACGCAGTATTTT
>TRBJ2-2|TRBV5-1|TRBD2|-
CASSLEGAGVGELFF
TGCGCCAGCAGCTTAGAAGGAGCGGGAGTCGGGGAGCTGTTTTTT
>TRBJ1-4|TRBV3-1|-|-
CASSQVEKLFF
TGTGCCAGCAGCCAAGTTGAAAAACTGTTTTTT
>TRBJ1-2|TRBV29-1|-|-
CSVEDREGQTNYGYTF
TGCAGCGTTGAAGATCGGGAAGGACAGACTAACTATGGCTACACCTTC